The 19 T cell receptor beta chains below all came from one sample that was sequenced in a study of cytomegalovirus exposure and HLA in healthy donors. Researchers ran the PCR with 60 Vbeta and 13 Jbeta primers. Only in-frame clones appear in the TCRdb table, and some are missing; sequencing was by immunoSEQ multiplex PCR. The sample holds about 200,000 clones; 86% are singletons and the top ten take less than 0.35%. Sequencing was carried out using PBMCs. These receptors were obtained from a woman between 25 and 40 years old in good health and CMV-seronegative.

This clone was seen a single time. The gene calls are TRBV6-5 and TRBJ1-1, with D hard to call. The CDR3 covers 12 residues. Looked up from germline, CDR1 is MNHEY and CDR2 is SVGAGI. V shed 5 bases and J shed 6 bases, with 10 bases lying between them. The CDR3 region is CASSVSDAEAFF. The CDR3 DNA follows: TGTGCCAGCAGTGTCAGCGACGCTGAAGCTTTCTTT.

A single count supports this clone. The genes are TRBV28 and TRBJ1-5; 7 bases agree with TRBD1. This CDR3 has 15 residues. From germline, CDR1 is MDHEN and CDR2 SYDVKM. J was trimmed by 6 bases and V by 4 bases; bases with no gene match: 9. The CDR3 DNA sequence: TGTGCCAGCAGTTACCGACAGGGTTGGGGTCAGCCCCAGCATTTT. Protein product: CASSYRQGWGQPQHF.

This sequence joins TRBV7-9 and TRBJ2-1; 7 bases align to TRBD2. The CDR3 is 14 amino acids. Trimming took 5 bases from V and 6 from J; bases not matched to a gene: 7. CDR1 and CDR2 from the germline V gene are SEHNR and FQNEAQ (reference sequence). The CDR3, as DNA: TGTGCCAGCAGCCCAAGCGGGAATCGCAATGAGCAGTTCTTC. Encoded protein: CASSPSGNRNEQFF.

This chain uses TRBV6-1 with TRBJ1-5, with TRBD1 identical over 7 bases. The germline V gene has CDR1 MNHNS and CDR2 SASEGT. The CDR3 extends over 14 amino acids. V shed 6 bases and J 7 bases; nucleotides not matched to a gene: 9. Written as DNA, the CDR3 is TGTGCCAGCAGGGTCCGACAGGGTGGACAGCCCCAGCATTTT. This encodes CASRVRQGGQPQHF.

The sample holds one count of this clone. The chain couples TRBV4-1 to TRBJ2-7; D is undetermined. In germline, CDR1 is MGHRA, CDR2 YSYEKL. Trimming left V 3 bases short and J 4 bases short, with 16 bases between. The CDR3 runs 15 residues. The CDR3 DNA sequence: TGCGCCAGCAGCCACCAAGCAAGCGCCGCTTACGAGCAGTACTTC. Translation gives CASSHQASAAYEQYF.

The V call is TRBV28, the J call TRBJ2-3; D unresolved. The CDR3 contains 13 residues. V was shortened by 6 bases and J by 3 bases, with 10 bases between the two germline ends. CDR1 is MDHEN and CDR2 is SYDVKM in the germline V gene. DNA of the CDR3: TGTGCCAGCAGCGGAGCAGTAACAGATACGCAGTATTTT. It is translated as CASSGAVTDTQYF. Using reference TRBV28 and TRBJ2-3 for the parts outside the CDR3, the full variable domain is DVKVTQSSRYLVKRTGEKVFLECVQDMDHENMFWYRQDPGLGLRLIYFSYDVKMKEKGDIPEGYSVSREKKERFSLILESASTNQTSMYLCASSGAVTDTQYFGPGTRLTVL.

V gene TRBV28 combines with J gene TRBJ1-5; a possible D gene is TRBD1 (6 bases). Germline loops: CDR1 MDHEN, CDR2 SYDVKM. Between the trimmed V and J ends, which lost 6 bases and 6 bases, there was a span of 15 bases. The CDR3 contains 14 residues. In DNA, the CDR3 is TGTGCCAGCAGACAGACAGGCTGGGGTCAGCCCCAGCATTTT. Protein product: CASRQTGWGQPQHF.

The CDR3 is CASNRHGYEQYF. DNA of the CDR3: TGTGCCAGCAACCGTCACGGCTACGAGCAGTACTTC. The chain is built from TRBV6-1 and TRBJ2-7; the D is unclear. The ends were cut back, 7 bases at V and 3 bases at J, with 10 bases in the middle. Germline V gives CDR1 MNHNS, CDR2 SASEGT. This CDR3 is built from 12 residues.

V is TRBV7-3 and J is TRBJ2-1; 7 bases map to TRBD2. The V gene's germline CDR1 is SGHTA and CDR2 FQGTGA. V dropped 2 bases and J dropped 6; count of bases not matched to a gene: 4. The CDR3 is 14 amino acids. The CDR3 DNA is TGTGCCAGCAGCTTATCCGGGAGGATCAATGAGCAGTTCTTC. Residues: CASSLSGRINEQFF. Filled out from reference TRBV7-3 and TRBJ2-1, the complete variable domain reads GAGVSQTPSNKVTEKGKYVELRCDPISGHTALYWYRQSLGQGPEFLIYFQGTGAADDSGLPNDRFFAVRPEGSVSTLKIQRTERGDSAVYLCASSLSGRINEQFFGPGTRLTVL.

This chain joins TRBV7-6 and TRBJ1-3; possible D gene TRBD1, 6 bases. Germline V lookup: CDR1 SGHVS, CDR2 FNYEAQ. This CDR3 is 13 amino acids long. The V end was cut by 1 base, the J end by 7 bases, with 8 bases between. CDR3 bases: TGTGCCAGCAGCTTAGGACAGGTGAACACCATATATTTT. Its translation is CASSLGQVNTIYF.

This chain uses TRBV18 with TRBJ2-3, with a weak D call TRBD1 (5 bases). Trimming took 0 bases from V and 3 from J, leaving 7 bases between them. Germline-derived CDR1 and CDR2 are KGHSH and LQKENI. The CDR3 runs 14 residues. The CDR3 spells CASSPPSGTDTQYF. CDR3 in DNA: TGTGCCAGCTCACCACCGTCAGGGACAGATACGCAGTATTTT.

J is TRBJ2-1 and V is TRBV7-8; D uncertain. The V end lost 1 base, the J end lost 7 bases, and 11 bases lay between the germline ends. CDR1 is SGHVS and CDR2 is FQNEAQ in the germline V gene. There are 14 residues in the CDR3. The CDR3 DNA reads TGTGCCAGCAGCTTAGGGGCCAGCAGGAATGAGCAGTTCTTC. It codes for CASSLGASRNEQFF.

Here the CDR3 reads CASSLDVSAGELFF. Written as DNA, the CDR3 is TGTGCCAGCAGCTTAGATGTTTCCGCCGGGGAGCTGTTTTTT. The V gene is TRBV11-2, the J gene TRBJ2-2; D gene ambiguous. Germline V gene data show CDR1 as SGHAT and CDR2 as FQNNGV. The CDR3 consists of 14 residues. V shed 0 bases and J shed 6 bases, with 8 bases lying between them.

This chain joins TRBV5-1 and TRBJ2-7, with D hard to call. CDR3 length: 13 amino acids. Deletions cut 4 bases from V and 2 bases from J, with 10 bases between. Germline assignment: CDR1 SGHRS and CDR2 YFSETQ. In DNA form, the CDR3 reads TGCGCCAGCAGCGATGGTGGGCCCTACGAGCAGTACTTC. Protein: CASSDGGPYEQYF.

The chain links TRBV5-1 to TRBJ2-2, with 8 bases aligning to TRBD2. V dropped 5 bases and J dropped 5; count of bases not matched to a gene: 8. Germline V lookup: CDR1 SGHRS, CDR2 YFSETQ. This CDR3 has 15 amino acids. The chain's CDR3 is CASRGVSGETGELFF. CDR3 sequence (DNA): TGCGCCAGCAGGGGAGTTAGCGGGGAAACCGGGGAGCTGTTTTTT.

The genes are TRBV5-6 and TRBJ2-1; TRBD2 matches 10 bases. Looked up from germline, CDR1 is SGHDT and CDR2 is YYEEEE. This CDR3 contains 17 residues. V was pared by 3 bases and J by 4 bases, with 10 bases of the junction left unmatched. The CDR3 region has the DNA TGTGCCAGCAGCTCCGGGGTTAGCGGGAGGATGTACAATGAGCAGTTCTTC. Residues: CASSSGVSGRMYNEQFF. Together with reference TRBV5-6 and TRBJ2-1, the CDR3 gives the full variable domain: DAGVTQSPTHLIKTRGQQVTLRCSPKSGHDTVSWYQQALGQGPQFIFQYYEEEERQRGNFPDRFSGHQFPNYSSELNVNALLLGDSALYLCASSSGVSGRMYNEQFFGPGTRLTVL.

The chain combines TRBV11-3 with TRBJ2-7, with 7 bases fitting TRBD1. The V gene end was trimmed by 1 base and the J gene end by 3 bases; junction bases not matched to a gene: 6. Germline values: CDR1 SGHNT, CDR2 YENEEA. There are 15 residues in the CDR3. The CDR3 nucleotides read TGTGCCAGCAGCTTAGGCCCGGGACAGAACTACGAGCAGTACTTC. Protein sequence: CASSLGPGQNYEQYF.

This sequence joins TRBV9 and TRBJ2-1; 11 nucleotides agree with TRBD2. Germline V gene lookup returns CDR1 SGDLS and CDR2 YYNGEE. This CDR3 has 15 residues. Trimming removed 2 bases from V and 4 bases from J; junction bases left unmatched: 2. CDR3 bases: TGTGCCAGCAGCGTCGGGACTAGCGGATACAATGAGCAGTTCTTC. This gives the protein CASSVGTSGYNEQFF.

The chain employs TRBV6-5 and TRBJ2-5; 12 bases are a match to TRBD2. Germline assignment: CDR1 MNHEY and CDR2 SVGAGI. V trimming: 7 bases; J trimming: 5 bases; junction bases outside the gene matches: 8. The CDR3 loop spans 15 amino acids. This chain's CDR3 is CASTKSGLAGETQYF. CDR3 nucleotide sequence: TGTGCCAGCACTAAGTCCGGACTAGCGGGGGAGACCCAGTACTTC.